The 7 T cell receptor beta chains in this list originate from one sample, sequenced in a study of CD4 T cells in relation to SARS-CoV-2 and coronaviruses. These receptors are not linked to any known antigen. This table comes from immunoSEQ multiplex PCR, and its TCRdb copy is limited to in-frame clones, with some not included. Altogether about 21,000 clones are present, 74% being singletons, with the ten largest covering about an eighth. CD4+ T cells from unexposed donors were obtained before the COVID-19 pandemic (2011-2018). Isolation of CD4+ T cells took place after less than 13 days in culture. The sequenced sample consisted of CD4+ T cells from PBMCs, cultured in vitro. These receptors all come from a human donor in good health.

The chain combines TRBV7-3 with TRBJ2-1; 15 bases map to TRBD2. The V gene end was trimmed by 5 bases and the J gene end by 7 bases; junction bases not matched to a gene: 3. Germline CDR1 is SGHTA and CDR2 is FQGTGA. This CDR3 comprises 15 residues. As DNA, the CDR3 is TGTGCCAGCAGCACGGGACTAGCGGGGGGAAATGAGCAGTTCTTC. Amino acids: CASSTGLAGGNEQFF. Supplemented by reference TRBV7-3 and TRBJ2-1, the full variable domain reads GAGVSQTPSNKVTEKGKYVELRCDPISGHTALYWYRQSLGQGPEFLIYFQGTGAADDSGLPNDRFFAVRPEGSVSTLKIQRTERGDSAVYLCASSTGLAGGNEQFFGPGTRLTVL.

The V call is TRBV6-5, the J call TRBJ1-2; D uncertain. Trimming removed 6 bases at V and 2 bases at J, with 7 bases between. The CDR3 is made up of 12 amino acids. Germline values: CDR1 MNHEY, CDR2 SVGAGI. In DNA, the CDR3 is TGTGCCAGCAGGCTGGACAACTATGGCTACACCTTC. Its translation is CASRLDNYGYTF.

J is TRBJ2-1 and V is TRBV9; 10 nucleotides line up with TRBD2. V lost 1 base and J lost 4; bases outside the gene matches: 5. The germline CDR1 and CDR2 sequences are SGDLS and YYNGEE. The CDR3 is 16 residues long. CDR3 region: CASSVPWTSGYNEQFF. The CDR3 bases are TGTGCCAGCAGCGTACCTTGGACTAGCGGTTACAATGAGCAGTTCTTC.

This chain links TRBV27 with TRBJ2-7, with 7 bases that match TRBD1. With V trimmed by 5 bases and J by 0 bases, 13 bases remained unmatched. Per germline, CDR1 MNHEY and CDR2 SMNVEV (reference sequence). This CDR3 has 17 residues. The DNA for the CDR3 is TGTGCCAGCAGTCCAAAGGCTACAGGGGTTCGCTCCTACGAGCAGTACTTC. Translating it yields CASSPKATGVRSYEQYF.

This clone was counted once. The chain is built from TRBV10-3 and TRBJ2-2; D is uncertain. There are 11 residues in the CDR3. The germline gives CDR1 ENHRY, CDR2 SYGVKD. V was pared by 11 bases and J by 1 base, with 5 bases between. CDR3: CAGRNTGELFF. CDR3 bases: TGTGCCGGGCGGAACACCGGGGAGCTGTTTTTT.

The table lists this clone with a few counts. The chain joins TRBV2 to TRBJ2-7; 7 bases align to TRBD1. V trimming: 6 bases; J trimming: 3 bases; junction bases outside the gene matches: 5. The germline gives CDR1 SNHLY, CDR2 FYNNEI. The CDR3 runs 13 residues. The CDR3 DNA sequence: TGTGCCAGCAGACAGACAGGGATCTACGAGCAGTACTTC. It is translated as CASRQTGIYEQYF.

The CDR3 coding sequence is TGTGCCAGCAGCATCGGGACTAGCGGGAGAAATGAGCAGTTCTTC. It specifies CASSIGTSGRNEQFF. The genes are TRBV7-8 and TRBJ2-1, with 14 positions matching TRBD2. CDR1 SGHVS and CDR2 FQNEAQ come from the germline V gene. V dropped 5 bases and J dropped 7; count of bases not matched to a gene: 4. This CDR3 has 15 residues.